Only a few counts were recorded for the clone carrying this T cell receptor beta chain. Its antigen remains unknown. The source of the sample is a study of T cells in Graves' hyperthyroidism and ophthalmopathy. Study conclusions and caveats: The model's output predicted ophthalmopathy at a median of roughly seven months prior to onset. Researchers found most expanded thyroid clonotypes above 0.001 in blood as well. By a 13 V-J model, ophthalmopathy was set apart from stable hyperthyroidism.

This CDR3 comprises 13 residues. V dropped 4 bases and J dropped 0 bases, with 5 bases sitting between them. From germline, CDR1 is SGHTA and CDR2 FQGTGA. Cells are PBMCs isolated from roughly 9.2 ml of fresh blood. Amplification of TCR beta CDR3 regions used RNA as the template. TCR CDR3 regions were first amplified by RT-PCR with HTBI primers. Using its own MiXCR run on the multiplex PCR reads, TCRdb lists one record per CDR3 protein. The sample gives around 500,000 distinct CDR3 sequences, around a fifth of which show up once; about 49% is in the top ten. The clonotype originates from a woman in her 70s with Graves' ophthalmopathy. The chain carries TRBV7-3 and TRBJ2-3; D is undetermined. Material for sequencing was blood. DNA of the CDR3: TGTGCCAGCAGCTACTACAGCACAGATACGCAGTATTTT. This sequence encodes CASSYYSTDTQYF.